This T cell receptor (beta chain) was profiled in a study of T cell responses to AZD1222 COVID-19 vaccine. Study-wide points: The reported proportion of spike-specific TCRs targeting unmutated variant regions was nearly half. Vaccine-related CD4 TCRs covered spike, predominating at 160-218 and 743-854. The number of AZD1222 recipients seropositive at baseline was only five to seven. Donors skewed white British and female; clonal diversity was possibly underestimated.

Profiled with immunoSEQ multiplex PCR; TCRdb holds only in-frame clones, not every one. The data hold 130,000 or so clones, with 85% to 90% observed a single time. The sample holds many counts of this clone. The antigen remains undetermined. The CDR3 has 15 amino acids. Per the germline V gene, CDR1 is LNHDA and CDR2 is SQIVND (reference sequence). The trim removed 9 bases at V and 4 bases at J, leaving 8 bases unmatched. The TCR comes from an adult in good health. The chain combines TRBV19 with TRBJ2-3, with 12 bases fitting TRBD2. Sample: peripheral blood, taken on day 0 of AZD1222 vaccination. The CDR3 protein is CASGLLAGGADTQYF. In nucleotides, the CDR3 is TGTGCCAGCGGCTTACTAGCGGGGGGTGCAGATACGCAGTATTTT.